The present T cell receptor (beta chain) was sequenced within a study of cytomegalovirus exposure and HLA in healthy donors. CDR3 size: 16 residues. Germline lookup yields CDR1 MRHNA and CDR2 SNTAGT. V shed 3 bases, J shed 6 bases, and the junction held 8 bases outside the gene matches. Assay: immunoSEQ multiplex PCR; the TCRdb copy retains only in-frame clones and omits some. This table holds fewer than 90,000 clones, approximately 81% found once. Sequencing used PBMCs. J is TRBJ2-2 and V is TRBV6-4; 9 bases are a match to TRBD1. The sequence was collected from a young woman in good health and CMV-seropositive. In DNA, the CDR3 is TGTGCCAGCAGTGAAGGGCGGGGACAGGGCGCCGGGGAGCTGTTTTTT. Translated: CASSEGRGQGAGELFF.